This passage covers 13 T cell receptor beta chains from one sample sequenced in a study of low-dose radiotherapy and immunotherapy resistance in tumors. The time point denotes: after trial treatment. The treatment was: LDRT plus nivolumab, ipilimumab, low-dose cyclophosphamide and aspirin (RACIN trial). Gene-specific TRAV and TRBV primers were used for first-strand cDNA, covering alpha and beta chains. TCR amplification used roughly 21 PCR cycles, a constant-region primer and a V-primer adapter. MiXCR, run by TCRdb on the reads, gives a single entry per CDR3 protein. The sample includes approximately 80,000 distinct CDR3 sequences, 15% to 20% of them seen just once. Sequencing used PBMCs, obtained after low-dose radiotherapy plus immunotherapy. These receptors were taken from a male donor with prostate cancer.

This clonotype was counted at least ten times. The gene calls are TRBV5-6 and TRBJ2-7, with TRBD1 matching over 7 bases. This CDR3 contains 14 residues. In germline, CDR1 is SGHDT, CDR2 YYEEEE. Losses at the gene ends were 4 bases for V and 5 bases for J; bases not matched to a gene: 9. CDR3 sequence: CASSPTGSPNEQYF. DNA of the CDR3: TGTGCCAGCAGCCCGACAGGGAGTCCAAACGAGCAGTACTTC.

This clonotype was observed many times. V gene TRBV20-1 combines with J gene TRBJ2-1; the match to TRBD2 covers 10 bases. CDR1 and CDR2 (germline): DFQATT, SNEGSKA (reference sequence). CDR3 length equals 15 residues. Losses at the gene ends were 2 bases for V and 6 bases for J; bases not matched to a gene: 7. The CDR3: CSARPGLAEFNEQFF. The CDR3 region has the DNA TGCAGTGCTAGACCCGGACTAGCGGAGTTCAATGAGCAGTTCTTC.

This clonotype appeared many times. The V gene is TRBV19, the J gene TRBJ2-3; 9 nucleotides match TRBD1. CDR1 and CDR2 from the germline V gene are LNHDA and SQIVND (reference sequence). The CDR3 loop spans 15 amino acids. The J segment lost 4 bases and the V segment lost 5 bases, leaving 7 bases of the junction unmatched. The CDR3 bases are TGTGCCAGTAGTTCCTCCGGGACAGGGTCAGATACGCAGTATTTT. Encoded protein: CASSSSGTGSDTQYF.

This clonotype appeared many times. This chain joins TRBV7-2 and TRBJ2-7; a weak D match, TRBD2 (6 bases). The CDR3 totals 14 residues. Trimming stripped 1 base from V and 2 bases from J, with 9 bases between. CDR1 is SGHTA, CDR2 FQGNSA, per germline. The CDR3 sequence: CASSLDAGPYEQYF. In DNA, the CDR3 is TGTGCCAGCAGCTTAGACGCGGGACCCTACGAGCAGTACTTC.

This clonotype was recorded at least ten times. The rearrangement joins TRBV9 to TRBJ1-4; 8 bases are shared with TRBD1. Germline CDR1 and CDR2: SGDLS and YYNGEE. The CDR3 is 18 residues long. V lost 0 bases to trimming and J lost 2 bases; unmatched junction nucleotides: 9. DNA for the CDR3: TGTGCCAGCAGCGTAGGCAGGGGGCGAGAAGCGACTAATGAAAAACTGTTTTTT. It is translated as CASSVGRGREATNEKLFF.

This chain joins TRBV20-1 and TRBJ2-7; 7 nucleotides align to TRBD2. Germline CDR1 reads DFQATT; CDR2 reads SNEGSKA (reference sequence). The junction had 11 bases not matched to a gene; V was cut back by 5 bases and J by 1 base. The CDR3 contains 15 residues. The CDR3 reads CSAPNPKRGSYEQYF. The CDR3, as DNA: TGCAGTGCTCCCAACCCCAAGCGGGGTTCCTACGAGCAGTACTTC.

This clonotype has ten or more counts. The chain recombines TRBV29-1 with TRBJ2-3, with TRBD1 identical over 8 bases. The CDR3 length is 13 residues. The J segment lost 1 base and the V segment lost 7 bases, leaving 4 bases of the junction unmatched. In germline, CDR1 is SQVTM, CDR2 ANQGSEA. The CDR3 region has the DNA TGCAGCGGGAAGACAGGGGGCACAGATACGCAGTATTTT. This codes for CSGKTGGTDTQYF.

In this sample, this clonotype turned up a few times. It differs at one base from a far larger clone, so likely a read error. V and J are TRBV26 and TRBJ2-5; TRBD1 reflects the table's D call only, with no check against the DNA. The DNA end is more similar to TRBJ2-1, so the J call may be wrong. TRBV26 is a listed pseudogene. The CDR3 length is 14 residues. The CDR3 protein is CASRPTGAQETQFF. The CDR3 DNA reads as TGTGCCAGCAGGCCGACAGGAGCCCAAGAGACCCAGTTCTTC.

V gene TRBV6-2 or TRBV6-3 combines with J gene TRBJ2-2, with TRBD2 as a possible D gene (5 bases). Per the germline V gene, CDR1 is MNHEY and CDR2 is SVGEGT. The CDR3 spans 15 residues. V lost 6 bases to trimming and J lost 2 bases, with 13 bases between them. The CDR3 reads CASSPGLFNTGELFF. As DNA, the CDR3 is TGTGCCAGCAGCCCCGGACTGTTTAACACCGGGGAGCTGTTTTTT.

The V call is TRBV10-3, the J call TRBJ1-3; D unresolved. The CDR3 sequence is 15 residues long. V was cut by 6 bases and J by 0 bases, with 12 bases left in between. Germline-derived CDR1 and CDR2 are ENHRY and SYGVKD. CDR3 DNA: TGTGCCATCAGGGGCGGCGGTAGCTCTGGAAACACCATATATTTT. Translation gives CAIRGGGSSGNTIYF.

In this sample, this clonotype turned up many times. The chain combines TRBV20-1 with TRBJ2-7, with 14 bases lining up with TRBD2. The CDR3 extends over 15 amino acids. Trimming at V came to 6 bases and at J to 3 bases, leaving 7 bases not matched to a gene. Germline CDR1 DFQATT, CDR2 SNEGSKA (reference sequence). The CDR3 spells CSALTSGRANYEQYF. In nucleotides, the CDR3 is TGCAGTGCCCTGACTAGCGGGAGGGCAAACTACGAGCAGTACTTC.

The gene calls are TRBV6-1 and TRBJ1-5, with TRBD1 identical over 9 bases. The V gene's germline CDR1 is MNHNS and CDR2 SASEGT. Trimming removed 10 bases from V and 3 bases from J; junction bases left unmatched: 13. The CDR3 length is 16 residues. The CDR3: CATGQGRIDNNQPQHF. The DNA of the CDR3 is TGTGCCACGGGACAGGGAAGGATCGATAACAATCAGCCCCAGCATTTT.

This clonotype was counted at least ten times. The rearrangement joins TRBV5-5 to TRBJ1-6; the D is unclear. V was cut by 0 bases and J by 7 bases, with 5 bases left in between. The CDR3 is made up of 13 amino acids. The V gene's germline CDR1 is SGHKS and CDR2 YYEKEE (reference sequence). CDR3 protein: CASSLVRNSPLHF. In DNA, the CDR3 is TGTGCCAGCAGCTTGGTCCGGAATTCACCCCTCCACTTT.